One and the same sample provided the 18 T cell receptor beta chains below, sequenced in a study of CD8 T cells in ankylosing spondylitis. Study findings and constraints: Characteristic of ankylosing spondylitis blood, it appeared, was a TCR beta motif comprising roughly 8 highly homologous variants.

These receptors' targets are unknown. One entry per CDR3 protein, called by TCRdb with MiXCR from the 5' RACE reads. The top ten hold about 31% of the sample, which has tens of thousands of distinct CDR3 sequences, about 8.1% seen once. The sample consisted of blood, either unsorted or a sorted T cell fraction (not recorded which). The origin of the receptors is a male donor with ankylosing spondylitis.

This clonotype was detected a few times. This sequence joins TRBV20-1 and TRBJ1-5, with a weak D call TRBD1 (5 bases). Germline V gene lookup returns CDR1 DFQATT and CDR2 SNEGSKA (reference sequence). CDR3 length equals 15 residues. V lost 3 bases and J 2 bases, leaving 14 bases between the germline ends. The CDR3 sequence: CSASMNRGGNQPQHF. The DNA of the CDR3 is TGCAGTGCTAGTATGAATAGGGGCGGCAATCAGCCCCAGCATTTT.

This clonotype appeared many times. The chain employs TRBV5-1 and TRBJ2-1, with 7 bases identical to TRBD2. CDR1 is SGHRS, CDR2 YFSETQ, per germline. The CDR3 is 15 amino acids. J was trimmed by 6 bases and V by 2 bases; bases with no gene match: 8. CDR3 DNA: TGCGCCAGCAGCTTCGTTCAGCGGGGAACCAATGAGCAGTTCTTC. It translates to CASSFVQRGTNEQFF.

CDR3 in amino acids: CASSYSLPGGNEQFF. The CDR3 bases are TGTGCCAGCAGTTACTCGTTACCAGGGGGCAATGAGCAGTTCTTC. The chain recombines TRBV6-5 with TRBJ2-1; 7 nucleotides match TRBD1. The CDR3 contains 15 residues. The germline V gene has CDR1 MNHEY and CDR2 SVGAGI. The junction had 5 bases not matched to a gene; V was cut back by 0 bases and J by 6 bases.

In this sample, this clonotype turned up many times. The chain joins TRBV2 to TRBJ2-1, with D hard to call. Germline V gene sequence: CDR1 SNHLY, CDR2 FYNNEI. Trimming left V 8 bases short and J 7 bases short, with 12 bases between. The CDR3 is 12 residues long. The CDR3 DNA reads TGTGCCAGCTCCTCCGGTACGAATGAGCAGTTCTTC. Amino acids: CASSSGTNEQFF. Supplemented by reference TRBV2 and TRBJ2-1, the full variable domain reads EPEVTQTPSHQVTQMGQEVILRCVPISNHLYFYWYRQILGQKVEFLVSFYNNEISEKSEIFDDQFSVERPDGSNFTLKIRSTKLEDSAMYFCASSSGTNEQFFGPGTRLTVL.

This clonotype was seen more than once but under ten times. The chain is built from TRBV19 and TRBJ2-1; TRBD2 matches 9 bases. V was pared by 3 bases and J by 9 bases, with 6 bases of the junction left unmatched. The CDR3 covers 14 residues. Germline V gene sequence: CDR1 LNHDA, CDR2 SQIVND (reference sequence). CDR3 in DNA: TGTGCCAGTAGTATCGCGGGAGGGCCGTCTGAGCAGTTCTTC. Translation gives CASSIAGGPSEQFF.

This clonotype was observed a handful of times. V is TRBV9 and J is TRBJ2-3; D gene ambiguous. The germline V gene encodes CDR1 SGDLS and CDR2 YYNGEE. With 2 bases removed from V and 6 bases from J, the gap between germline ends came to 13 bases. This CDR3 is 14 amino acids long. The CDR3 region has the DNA TGTGCCAGCAGCGTCGTGCTTGGCCCCGATACGCAGTATTTT. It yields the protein CASSVVLGPDTQYF.

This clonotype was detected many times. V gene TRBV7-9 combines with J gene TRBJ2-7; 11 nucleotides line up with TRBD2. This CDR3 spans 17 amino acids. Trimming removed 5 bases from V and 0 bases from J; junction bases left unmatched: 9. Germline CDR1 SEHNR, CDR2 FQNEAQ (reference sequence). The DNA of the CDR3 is TGTGCCAGCAGCGCAACCGGGACTAGCGGTAGCTCCTACGAGCAGTACTTC. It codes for CASSATGTSGSSYEQYF. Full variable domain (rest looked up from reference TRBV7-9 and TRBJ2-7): DTGVSQNPRHKITKRGQNVTFRCDPISEHNRLYWYRQTLGQGPEFLTYFQNEAQLEKSRLLSDRFSAERPKGSFSTLEIQRTEQGDSAMYLCASSATGTSGSSYEQYFGPGTRLTVT.

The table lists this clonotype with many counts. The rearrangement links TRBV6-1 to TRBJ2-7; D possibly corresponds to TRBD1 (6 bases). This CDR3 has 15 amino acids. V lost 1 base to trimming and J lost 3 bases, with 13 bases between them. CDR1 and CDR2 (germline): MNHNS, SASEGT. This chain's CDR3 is CASSEELDRVYEQYV. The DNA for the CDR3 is TGTGCCAGCAGTGAAGAGTTGGACAGAGTCTACGAGCAGTACGTC.

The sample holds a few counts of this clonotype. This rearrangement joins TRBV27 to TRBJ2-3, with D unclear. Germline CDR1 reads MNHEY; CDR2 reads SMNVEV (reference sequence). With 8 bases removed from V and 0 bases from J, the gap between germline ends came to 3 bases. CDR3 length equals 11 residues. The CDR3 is CASLSTDTQYF. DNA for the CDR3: TGTGCCAGCTTGAGCACAGATACGCAGTATTTT.

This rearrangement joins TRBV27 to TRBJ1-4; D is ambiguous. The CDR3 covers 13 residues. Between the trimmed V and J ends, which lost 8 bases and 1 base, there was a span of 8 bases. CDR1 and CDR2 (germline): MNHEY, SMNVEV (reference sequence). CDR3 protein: CASGVKTNEKLFF. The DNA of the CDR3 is TGTGCCAGCGGGGTGAAAACTAATGAAAAACTGTTTTTT.

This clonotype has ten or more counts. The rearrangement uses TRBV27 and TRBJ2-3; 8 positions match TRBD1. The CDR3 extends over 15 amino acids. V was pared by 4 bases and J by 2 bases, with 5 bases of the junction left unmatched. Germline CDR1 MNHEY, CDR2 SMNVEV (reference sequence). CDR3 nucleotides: TGTGCCAGCAGTTCGGACAGGGATGACACAGATACGCAGTATTTT. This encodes CASSSDRDDTDTQYF.

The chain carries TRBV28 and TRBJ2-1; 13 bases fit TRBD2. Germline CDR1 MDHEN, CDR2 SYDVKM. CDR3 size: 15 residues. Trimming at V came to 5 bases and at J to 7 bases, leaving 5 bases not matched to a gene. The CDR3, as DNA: TGTGCCAGCAGTGGACGGACTAGCGGGAGTAATGAGCAGTTCTTC. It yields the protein CASSGRTSGSNEQFF. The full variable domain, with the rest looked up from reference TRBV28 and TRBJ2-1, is DVKVTQSSRYLVKRTGEKVFLECVQDMDHENMFWYRQDPGLGLRLIYFSYDVKMKEKGDIPEGYSVSREKKERFSLILESASTNQTSMYLCASSGRTSGSNEQFFGPGTRLTVL.

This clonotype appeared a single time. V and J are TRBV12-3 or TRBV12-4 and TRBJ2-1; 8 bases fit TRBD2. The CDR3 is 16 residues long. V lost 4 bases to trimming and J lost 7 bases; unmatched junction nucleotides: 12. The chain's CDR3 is CASSSHDTGGRNEQFF. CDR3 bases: TGTGCCAGCAGTTCACATGATACGGGAGGGCGTAATGAGCAGTTCTTC.

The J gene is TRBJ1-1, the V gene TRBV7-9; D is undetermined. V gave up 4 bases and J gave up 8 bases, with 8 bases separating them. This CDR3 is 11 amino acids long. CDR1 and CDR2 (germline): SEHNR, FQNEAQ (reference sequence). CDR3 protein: CASSSRLEAFF. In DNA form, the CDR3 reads TGTGCCAGCAGCTCAAGACTGGAAGCTTTCTTT.

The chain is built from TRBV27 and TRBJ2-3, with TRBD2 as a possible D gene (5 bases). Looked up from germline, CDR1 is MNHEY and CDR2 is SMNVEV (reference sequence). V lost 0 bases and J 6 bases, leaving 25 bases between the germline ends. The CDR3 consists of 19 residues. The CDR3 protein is CASSLSEGLAGAPVDTQYF. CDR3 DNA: TGTGCCAGCAGTTTATCCGAGGGTTTGGCAGGAGCCCCTGTGGATACGCAGTATTTT.

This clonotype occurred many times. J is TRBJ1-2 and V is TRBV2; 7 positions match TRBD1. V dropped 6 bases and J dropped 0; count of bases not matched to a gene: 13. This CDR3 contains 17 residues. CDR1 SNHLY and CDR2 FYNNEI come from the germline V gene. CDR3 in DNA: TGTGCCAGCAGATCGGACAGGAGCCAAGCTTCTAACTATGGCTACACCTTC. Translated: CASRSDRSQASNYGYTF.

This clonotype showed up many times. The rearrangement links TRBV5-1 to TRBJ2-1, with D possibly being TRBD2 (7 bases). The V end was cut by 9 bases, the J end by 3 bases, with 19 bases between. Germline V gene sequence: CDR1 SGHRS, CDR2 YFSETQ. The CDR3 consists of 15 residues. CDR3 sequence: CATTRWGGLYNEQFF. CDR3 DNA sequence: TGCGCCACCACCCGTTGGGGGGGGCTCTACAATGAGCAGTTCTTC.

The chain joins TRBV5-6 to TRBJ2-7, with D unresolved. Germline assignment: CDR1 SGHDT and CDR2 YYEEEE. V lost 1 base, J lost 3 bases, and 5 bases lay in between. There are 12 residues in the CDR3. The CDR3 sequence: CASSLYGYEQYV. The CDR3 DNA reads TGTGCCAGCAGCTTGTACGGCTACGAGCAGTACGTC.